This T cell receptor beta chain was sequenced in a study of CD4 T cells in relation to SARS-CoV-2 and coronaviruses. J lost 5 bases, V lost 4 bases, and 7 bases had no gene match. Per germline, CDR1 SQVTM and CDR2 ANQGSEA. This CDR3 is 15 amino acids long. About this clone: The antigen remains unidentified.

CD4+ T cells from unexposed donors were obtained before the COVID-19 pandemic (2011-2018). After about 10 days of culture, CD4+ T cells were isolated. A few million PBMCs per well were cultured with 7.5 to 10 IU/ml IL-2. Here immunoSEQ multiplex PCR was the method, and the copy in TCRdb shows in-frame clones only, minus some. Altogether about 22,000 clones are present, around 67% being singletons, with the ten largest covering approximately 16%. This TCR was recovered from a human donor in good health. The sequenced sample was CD4+ T cells from PBMCs, cultured in vitro. This chain uses TRBV29-1 with TRBJ2-5; 13 bases map to TRBD2. DNA of the CDR3: TGCAGCGTTGGGACTAGCGGGAGAAAGGGGGAGACCCAGTACTTC. Protein sequence: CSVGTSGRKGETQYF. Using reference TRBV29-1 and TRBJ2-5 for the parts outside the CDR3, the full variable domain is SAVISQKPSRDICQRGTSLTIQCQVDSQVTMMFWYRQQPGQSLTLIATANQGSEATYESGFVIDKFPISRPNLTFSTLTVSNMSPEDSSIYLCSVGTSGRKGETQYFGPGTRLLVL.